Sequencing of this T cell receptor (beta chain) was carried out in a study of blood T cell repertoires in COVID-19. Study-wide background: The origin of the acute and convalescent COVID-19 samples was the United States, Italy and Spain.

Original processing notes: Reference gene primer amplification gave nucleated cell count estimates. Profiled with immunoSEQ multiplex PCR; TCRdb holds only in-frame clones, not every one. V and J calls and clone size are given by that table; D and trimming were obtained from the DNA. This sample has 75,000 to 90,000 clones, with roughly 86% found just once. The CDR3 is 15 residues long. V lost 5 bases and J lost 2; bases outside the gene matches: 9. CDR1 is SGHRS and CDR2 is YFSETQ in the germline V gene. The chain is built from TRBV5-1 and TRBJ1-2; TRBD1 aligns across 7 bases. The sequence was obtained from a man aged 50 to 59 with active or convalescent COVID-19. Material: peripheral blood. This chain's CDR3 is CASRKGYRGNYGYTF. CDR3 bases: TGCGCCAGCAGAAAGGGGTACAGGGGAAACTATGGCTACACCTTC.